This entry lists 27 T cell receptor beta chains sequenced from one sample in a study of CD8 T cells in ankylosing spondylitis. TCRdb analysed the 5' RACE reads with MiXCR anew, one entry per CDR3 protein. The data show 200,000 or so distinct CDR3 sequences, with around 13% seen just once and approximately 11% held by the top ten. Specimen: blood, either unsorted or a sorted T cell fraction (not recorded which). Every receptor here comes from a female donor with ankylosing spondylitis or in good health (not recorded which).

This clonotype occurred many times. V usage is TRBV11-2 and J usage is TRBJ2-1, with a weak D call TRBD1 (6 bases). This CDR3 region has 14 residues. In germline, CDR1 is SGHAT, CDR2 FQNNGV. The V and J ends lost 5 bases and 8 bases respectively, with 16 bases between them. In nucleotides, the CDR3 is TGTGCCAGCAGCGCCACAGGGTCTCGGCATGAGCAGTTCTTC. Translated: CASSATGSRHEQFF.

Comment on this clonotype: A read error may produce the germline difference seen at one junction end. V is TRBV24-1 and J is TRBJ2-1; tentatively, D is TRBD2 (5 bases). The CDR3 sequence is 15 residues long. From germline, CDR1 is KGHDR and CDR2 SFDVKD. CDR3 nucleotide sequence: TGTGTCACCAGTGGGCCTAGCTGGTCCTACAATGAGCAGTTCTTC. Residues: CVTSGPSWSYNEQFF.

At least ten counts were recorded for this clonotype. V is TRBV4-1 and J is TRBJ1-4, with 9 bases fitting TRBD1. CDR1 and CDR2 from the germline V gene are MGHRA and YSYEKL. The J segment lost 7 bases and the V segment lost 4 bases, leaving 10 bases of the junction unmatched. The length of the CDR3 is 16 residues. The CDR3 spells CASSRVPGQGSEKLFF. CDR3 sequence (DNA): TGCGCCAGCAGCCGTGTACCTGGACAGGGGAGTGAAAAACTGTTTTTT.

This clonotype was recorded a few times. The CDR3 DNA follows: TGTGCCAGCAGTTCACGGACAGGAAGCAACGAGCAGTACTTC. Translated, it gives CASSSRTGSNEQYF. The chain is built from TRBV27 and TRBJ2-7, with 7 bases fitting TRBD1. There are 14 residues in the CDR3. Germline CDR1 and CDR2: MNHEY and SMNVEV (reference sequence). Trimming at V came to 4 bases and at J to 5 bases, leaving 8 bases not matched to a gene.

This clonotype was recorded a few times. The chain employs TRBV20-1 and TRBJ1-1; weak D call: TRBD1 (5 bases). V lost 0 bases and J lost 1, with 18 bases in between. This CDR3 has 17 amino acids. Germline V CDR1 and CDR2: DFQATT, SNEGSKA (reference sequence). Here the CDR3 reads CSARDGVQGHWNTEAFF. The CDR3 DNA reads as TGCAGTGCTAGAGATGGGGTTCAGGGCCACTGGAACACTGAAGCTTTCTTT.

Many counts were recorded for this clonotype. The rearrangement uses TRBV4-3 and TRBJ1-1; D unclear. Germline values: CDR1 LGHNA, CDR2 YSLEER. The CDR3 covers 14 residues. V gave up 0 bases and J gave up 2 bases, with 7 bases separating them. The CDR3 here is CASSQDGPNTEAFF. The DNA of the CDR3 is TGCGCCAGCAGCCAAGATGGCCCCAACACTGAAGCTTTCTTT.

This clonotype has a count of ten or more. This chain connects TRBV5-1 to TRBJ2-2; D call uncertain. The germline V and J ends were trimmed by 2 bases and 3 bases, with 14 bases remaining between them. Looked up from germline, CDR1 is SGHRS and CDR2 is YFSETQ. The CDR3 contains 16 residues. CDR3 bases: TGCGCCAGCAGCTTTCAATTAAATTATGACACCGGGGAGCTGTTTTTT. This gives the protein CASSFQLNYDTGELFF.

There are a few counts of this clonotype. The V and J genes are TRBV7-9 and TRBJ2-3, with TRBD1 as a possible D gene (5 bases). Germline CDR1 SEHNR, CDR2 FQNEAQ (reference sequence). This CDR3 has 16 amino acids. Trimming took off 6 bases at V and 7 bases at J, with 23 bases between the two ends. This CDR3 reads CASRPTQGPTWNTQYF. The CDR3 nucleotides read TGTGCCAGCAGACCGACCCAGGGCCCAACTTGGAATACGCAGTATTTT.

The DNA for the CDR3 is TGTGCCAGCAGCTTCCCCCGGGGACGGGGCAACGAGCAGTACTTC. Amino acids: CASSFPRGRGNEQYF. The genes are TRBV7-9 and TRBJ2-7; D might be TRBD1 or TRBD2, each matching 5 bases. The ends were cut back, 3 bases at V and 5 bases at J, with 17 bases in the middle. This CDR3 has 15 residues. Germline CDR1 is SEHNR and CDR2 is FQNEAQ (reference sequence).

This clonotype was picked up many times. The V and J genes are TRBV5-1 and TRBJ1-1, with 8 nucleotides matching TRBD1. Trimming at V came to 0 bases and at J to 3 bases, leaving 4 bases not matched to a gene. Germline V gene lookup returns CDR1 SGHRS and CDR2 YFSETQ. This CDR3 has 15 amino acids. The CDR3, as DNA: TGCGCCAGCAGCTTGGAACAGGGGGGATACACTGAAGCTTTCTTT. It encodes CASSLEQGGYTEAFF.

This clonotype was counted ten times or more. The CDR3 region is CASSSPYEQYF. CDR3 sequence (DNA): TGTGCCAGCAGTTCCCCGTACGAGCAGTACTTC. The gene calls are TRBV28 and TRBJ2-7; D unclear. The V gene lost 4 bases and the J gene lost 4 bases, with 5 bases spanning the gap. The CDR3 sequence is 11 residues long. Germline CDR1 MDHEN, CDR2 SYDVKM.

In its sample, this clonotype was seen many times. This chain joins TRBV7-9 and TRBJ2-7; 7 positions agree with TRBD1. With V trimmed by 4 bases and J by 3 bases, 9 bases remained unmatched. Germline values: CDR1 SEHNR, CDR2 FQNEAQ (reference sequence). There are 15 residues in the CDR3. The CDR3 protein is CASSSFRDSDYEQYF. The CDR3 DNA follows: TGTGCCAGCAGCTCGTTCCGGGACAGCGACTACGAGCAGTACTTC.

This clonotype was detected a few times. The chain links TRBV4-2 to TRBJ2-7, with D tentatively TRBD2 (5 bases). Trimming left V 1 base short and J 3 bases short, with 13 bases between. Germline V gene data show CDR1 as LGHNA and CDR2 as YNFKEQ. The CDR3 is made up of 15 amino acids. CDR3 DNA sequence: TGTGCCAGCAGCCAAGGAGTCACCCGGGGCTACGAGCAGTACTTC. It is translated as CASSQGVTRGYEQYF.

The gene calls are TRBV19 and TRBJ1-6; D remains unclear. Germline CDR1 and CDR2: LNHDA and SQIVND (reference sequence). CDR3 length: 15 residues. Trimming removed 7 bases from V and 7 bases from J, with 17 bases in between. The CDR3 DNA follows: TGTGCCAGTAAAAGAGCGATTGTGGGGAATTCACCCCTCCACTTT. Protein product: CASKRAIVGNSPLHF.

This clonotype was detected ten times or more. This sequence joins TRBV7-6 and TRBJ2-1; the D call may be TRBD1 or TRBD2 (5 bases each). CDR3 length: 12 residues. CDR1 is SGHVS and CDR2 is FNYEAQ in the germline V gene. V lost 5 bases and J lost 9, with 11 bases in between. The CDR3 is CASSPTRGEQFF. Here the CDR3 DNA reads TGTGCCAGCAGCCCCACGAGGGGTGAGCAGTTCTTC.

This clonotype has a count of ten or more. The V and J genes are TRBV7-8 and TRBJ2-1; TRBD2 matches at 14 bases. Germline V gene sequence: CDR1 SGHVS, CDR2 FQNEAQ. The trim removed 6 bases at V and 6 bases at J, leaving 7 bases unmatched. The CDR3 is made up of 16 amino acids. The CDR3 coding sequence is TGTGCCAGCAGATCCACCGGGACTAGCGGGAGCAATGAGCAGTTCTTC. It encodes CASRSTGTSGSNEQFF.

This clonotype was counted ten times or more. J is TRBJ2-7 and V is TRBV20-1; D is undetermined. Germline V lookup: CDR1 DFQATT, CDR2 SNEGSKA (reference sequence). The CDR3 is made up of 13 amino acids. Trimming removed 1 base at V and 4 bases at J, with 11 bases between. Written as DNA, the CDR3 is TGCAGTGCTAGAGGTATCATAGGATACGAGCAGTACTTC. This translates into CSARGIIGYEQYF.

Many counts were recorded for this clonotype. This sequence joins TRBV7-3 and TRBJ1-1; D is possibly TRBD1 (5 bases). The CDR3 consists of 17 residues. Trimming left V 5 bases short and J 5 bases short, with 24 bases between. Per the germline V gene, CDR1 is SGHTA and CDR2 is FQGTGA. The CDR3 region has the DNA TGTGCCAGCAGCCCGCACCGGGGGGGTGCCACGGGTACTGAAGCTTTCTTT. Translation gives CASSPHRGGATGTEAFF.

This clonotype was seen repeatedly, ten times or more. The rearrangement links TRBV5-1 to TRBJ2-1; 8 bases align to TRBD1. This CDR3 is built from 13 residues. From germline, CDR1 is SGHRS and CDR2 YFSETQ. The V segment lost 5 bases and the J segment 6 bases; nucleotides outside the gene matches: 4. The DNA of the CDR3 is TGCGCCAGCAGACAGGGGGTCGGCAATGAGCAGTTCTTC. Amino acid sequence: CASRQGVGNEQFF.

As regards this clonotype: Since a much larger clone is just one base distant, this may be a read error. The chain uses TRBV27 and TRBJ2-4; the D gene is possibly TRBD1 (6 bases). The CDR3 covers 14 residues. CDR1 and CDR2 (germline): MNHEY, SMNVEV (reference sequence). V shed 8 bases and J shed 5 bases, with 16 bases lying between them. The CDR3 DNA follows: TGTGCCAGCTCCCAAGGGGGATATCAAAACATTCAGTACTTC. This encodes CASSQGGYQNIQYF.

V is TRBV20-1 and J is TRBJ2-7, with D tentatively TRBD1 (6 bases). Germline V gene data show CDR1 as DFQATT and CDR2 as SNEGSKA (reference sequence). The length of the CDR3 is 14 residues. V was pared by 1 base and J by 4 bases, with 14 bases between. The CDR3 here is CSARAYEGEYEQYF. The CDR3 nucleotides are TGCAGTGCTAGAGCCTACGAGGGGGAGTACGAGCAGTACTTC.

A few counts support this clonotype. The gene calls are TRBV5-1 and TRBJ2-1; 10 bases agree with TRBD2. Germline CDR1 reads SGHRS; CDR2 reads YFSETQ. The CDR3 is made up of 15 amino acids. V lost 4 bases and J lost 5; bases outside the gene matches: 6. The CDR3 protein is CASSPGLAVHNEQFF. The DNA of the CDR3 is TGCGCCAGCAGCCCCGGACTAGCGGTTCACAATGAGCAGTTCTTC.

Many counts were recorded for this clonotype. This chain uses TRBV11-2 with TRBJ2-1; D is ambiguous. Trimming took 1 base from V and 10 from J, leaving 11 bases between them. The V gene's germline CDR1 is SGHAT and CDR2 FQNNGV. The CDR3 loop spans 13 amino acids. CDR3 DNA: TGTGCCAGCAGCTTAGGAGTAGCCAGAGAGCAGTTCTTC. It yields the protein CASSLGVAREQFF.

This clonotype turned up a few times. The chain joins TRBV20-1 to TRBJ2-7; no clear D gene. V was clipped by 0 bases and J by 0 bases, with 12 bases between them. There are 15 residues in the CDR3. Germline CDR1 and CDR2: DFQATT and SNEGSKA (reference sequence). The chain's CDR3 is CSARDLDVSSYEQYF. The CDR3 DNA is TGCAGTGCTAGAGATCTGGACGTTAGCTCCTACGAGCAGTACTTC.

The V call is TRBV10-3, the J call TRBJ1-2, with 8 nucleotides matching TRBD1. After removal of 8 bases from V and 4 bases from J, the junction contained 6 bases not matched to a gene. The CDR3 totals 13 residues. Germline values: CDR1 ENHRY, CDR2 SYGVKD. Here the CDR3 reads CAIQGAAPYGYTF. The CDR3 DNA sequence: TGTGCCATCCAGGGGGCCGCCCCCTATGGCTACACCTTC.

The V call is TRBV5-1, the J call TRBJ1-1; D is undetermined. The V end was cut by 0 bases, the J end by 6 bases, with 12 bases between. In germline, CDR1 is SGHRS, CDR2 YFSETQ. CDR3 length: 14 amino acids. The CDR3 DNA follows: TGCGCCAGCAGCTTGGGCCGGGGTCTCGCTGAAGCTTTCTTT. Encoded protein: CASSLGRGLAEAFF. Complete variable domain (other parts from reference TRBV5-1 and TRBJ1-1): KAGVTQTPRYLIKTRGQQVTLSCSPISGHRSVSWYQQTPGQGLQFLFEYFSETQRNKGNFPGRFSGRQFSNSRSEMNVSTLELGDSALYLCASSLGRGLAEAFFGQGTRLTVV.

There are many counts of this clonotype. The genes are TRBV24-1 and TRBJ1-4; the D gene is possibly TRBD1 (6 bases). V was trimmed by 3 bases and J by 8 bases, leaving 18 bases between them. This CDR3 contains 16 residues. CDR1 is KGHDR and CDR2 is SFDVKD in the germline V gene. DNA of the CDR3: TGTGCCACCAGTGATACAAGCGCACAGGGAGGCGAAAAACTGTTTTTT. It specifies CATSDTSAQGGEKLFF.